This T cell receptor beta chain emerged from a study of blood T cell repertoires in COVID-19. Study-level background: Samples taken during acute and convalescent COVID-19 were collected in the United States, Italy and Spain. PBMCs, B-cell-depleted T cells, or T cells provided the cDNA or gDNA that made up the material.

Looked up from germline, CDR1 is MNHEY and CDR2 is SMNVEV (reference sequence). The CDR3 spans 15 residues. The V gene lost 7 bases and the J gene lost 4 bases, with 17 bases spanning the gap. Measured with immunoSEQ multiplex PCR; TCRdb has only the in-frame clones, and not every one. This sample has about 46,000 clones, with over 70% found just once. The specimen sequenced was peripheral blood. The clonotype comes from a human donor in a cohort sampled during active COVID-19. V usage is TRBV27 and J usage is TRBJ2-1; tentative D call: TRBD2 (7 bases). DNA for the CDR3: TGTGCCAGCATCGCACGGGGGGCAAGATACAATGAGCAGTTCTTC. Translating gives CASIARGARYNEQFF.